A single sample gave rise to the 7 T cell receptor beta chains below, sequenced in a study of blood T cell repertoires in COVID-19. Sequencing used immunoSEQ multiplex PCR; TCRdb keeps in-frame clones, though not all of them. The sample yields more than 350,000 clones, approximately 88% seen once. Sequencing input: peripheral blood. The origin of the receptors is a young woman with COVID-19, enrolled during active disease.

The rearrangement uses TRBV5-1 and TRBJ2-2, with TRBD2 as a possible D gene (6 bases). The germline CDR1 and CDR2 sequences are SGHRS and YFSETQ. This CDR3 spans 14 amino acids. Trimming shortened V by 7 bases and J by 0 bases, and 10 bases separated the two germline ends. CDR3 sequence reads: CASAGTSNTGELFF. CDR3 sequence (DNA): TGCGCCAGCGCGGGGACCTCGAACACCGGGGAGCTGTTTTTT.

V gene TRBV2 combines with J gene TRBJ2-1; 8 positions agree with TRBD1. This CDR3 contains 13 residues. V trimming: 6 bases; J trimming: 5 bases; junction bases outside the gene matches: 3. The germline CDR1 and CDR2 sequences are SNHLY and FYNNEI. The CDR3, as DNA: TGTGCCAGCAGGGAGGACAGGGACAATGAGCAGTTCTTC. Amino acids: CASREDRDNEQFF.

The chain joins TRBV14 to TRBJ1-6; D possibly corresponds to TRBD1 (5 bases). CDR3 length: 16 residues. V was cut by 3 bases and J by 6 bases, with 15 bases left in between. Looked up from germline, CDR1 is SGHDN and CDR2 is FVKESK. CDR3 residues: CASSHPRWGTNSPLHF. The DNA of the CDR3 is TGTGCCAGCAGCCACCCCCGTTGGGGCACTAATTCACCCCTCCACTTT.

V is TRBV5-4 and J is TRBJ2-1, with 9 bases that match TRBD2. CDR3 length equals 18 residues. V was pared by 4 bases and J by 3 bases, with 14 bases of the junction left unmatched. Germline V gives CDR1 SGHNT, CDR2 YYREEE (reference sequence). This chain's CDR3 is CASSGPVRRGGLYNEQFF. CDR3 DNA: TGTGCCAGCAGCGGCCCCGTACGGCGGGGGGGTCTCTACAATGAGCAGTTCTTC.

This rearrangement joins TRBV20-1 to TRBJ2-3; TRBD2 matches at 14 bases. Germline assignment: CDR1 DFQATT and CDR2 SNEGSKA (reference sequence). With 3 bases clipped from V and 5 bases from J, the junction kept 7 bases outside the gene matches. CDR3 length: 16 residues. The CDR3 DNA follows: TGCAGTGCTAGTACCGGACTAGCGGGAGGAGAAGATACGCAGTATTTT. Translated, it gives CSASTGLAGGEDTQYF.

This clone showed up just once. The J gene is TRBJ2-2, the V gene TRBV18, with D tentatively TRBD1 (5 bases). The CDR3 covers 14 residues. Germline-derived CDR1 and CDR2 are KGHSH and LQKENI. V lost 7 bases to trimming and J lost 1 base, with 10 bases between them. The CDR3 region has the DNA TGTGCCAGCTTATTCAGGGAGAACACCGGGGAGCTGTTTTTT. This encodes CASLFRENTGELFF. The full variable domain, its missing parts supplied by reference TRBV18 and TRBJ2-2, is NAGVMQNPRHLVRRRGQEARLRCSPMKGHSHVYWYRQLPEEGLKFMVYLQKENIIDESGMPKERFSAEFPKEGPSILRIQQVVRGDSAAYFCASLFRENTGELFFGEGSRLTVL.

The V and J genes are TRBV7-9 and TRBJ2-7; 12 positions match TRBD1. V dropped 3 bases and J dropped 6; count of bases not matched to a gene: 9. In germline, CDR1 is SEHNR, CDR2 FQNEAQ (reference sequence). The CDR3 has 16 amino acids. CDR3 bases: TGTGCCAGCAGCTTTAGGGGGGGACAGGGGGCCCGCGAGCAGTACTTC. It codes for CASSFRGGQGAREQYF.